This entry lists 13 T cell receptor beta chains sequenced from one sample in a study of blood T cell repertoires in COVID-19. Profiled with immunoSEQ multiplex PCR; TCRdb holds only in-frame clones, not every one. This table holds 200,000 or so clones, roughly 89% found once. Sequenced sample: PBMCs or T cells enriched from blood (not recorded which). Every receptor here comes from a woman aged 40 to 49 with acute COVID-19.

The chain combines TRBV6-1 with TRBJ2-7; 8 bases line up with TRBD1. V gave up 10 bases and J gave up 3 bases; unmatched junction bases: 5. The CDR3 has 12 amino acids. Germline CDR1 MNHNS, CDR2 SASEGT. CDR3 DNA sequence: TGTGCCACCGGAACAGGGGGCTACGAGCAGTACTTC. Protein product: CATGTGGYEQYF.

The J gene is TRBJ1-4, the V gene TRBV7-2; 7 positions agree with TRBD1. The CDR3 covers 15 residues. CDR1 is SGHTA and CDR2 is FQGNSA in the germline V gene. V gave up 1 base and J gave up 3 bases; unmatched junction bases: 2. The DNA for the CDR3 is TGTGCCAGCAGCTTAGGGGGACAGCCTAATGAAAAACTGTTTTTT. This encodes CASSLGGQPNEKLFF.

The chain uses TRBV10-3 and TRBJ2-7; 7 positions match TRBD1. The germline V gene encodes CDR1 ENHRY and CDR2 SYGVKD. There are 14 residues in the CDR3. Losses at the gene ends were 3 bases for V and 3 bases for J; bases not matched to a gene: 5. The CDR3 spells CAISDVAGGYEQYV. The CDR3 DNA follows: TGTGCCATCAGTGATGTTGCAGGGGGCTACGAGCAGTACGTC.

The chain couples TRBV19 to TRBJ1-3; D gene ambiguous. The CDR3 loop spans 13 amino acids. Germline values: CDR1 LNHDA, CDR2 SQIVND (reference sequence). The DNA for the CDR3 is TGTAGTGTGCGGGCCAACTCTGGAAACACCATATATTTT. Translation gives CSVRANSGNTIYF.

The gene calls are TRBV6-5 and TRBJ1-5; tentatively, D is TRBD1 (5 bases). Germline CDR1 reads MNHEY; CDR2 reads SVGAGI. The CDR3 loop spans 13 amino acids. The V and J ends lost 7 bases and 2 bases respectively, with 9 bases between them. CDR3 protein: CASNKGGNQPQHF. The CDR3 DNA is TGTGCCAGCAATAAAGGGGGCAATCAGCCCCAGCATTTT.

This chain connects TRBV5-6 to TRBJ1-1; D not certain. The CDR3 length is 14 residues. Deletions cut 5 bases from V and 1 base from J, with 12 bases between. CDR1 and CDR2 from the germline V gene are SGHDT and YYEEEE. CDR3 nucleotides: TGTGCCAGCAGGGGCGATGAGACGAACACTGAAGCTTTCTTT. It encodes CASRGDETNTEAFF.

V usage is TRBV7-6 and J usage is TRBJ2-5; 11 nucleotides agree with TRBD2. In germline, CDR1 is SGHVS, CDR2 FNYEAQ. After removal of 8 bases from V and 5 bases from J, the junction contained 7 bases not matched to a gene. The CDR3 runs to 14 residues. CDR3 residues: CASGTSGGWETQYF. CDR3 DNA: TGTGCCAGCGGAACTAGCGGGGGTTGGGAGACCCAGTACTTC.

This clone was observed once. The chain is built from TRBV24-1 and TRBJ2-3, with unresolved D. CDR1 is KGHDR and CDR2 is SFDVKD in the germline V gene. This CDR3 has 11 amino acids. Trimming removed 5 bases at V and 3 bases at J, with 2 bases between. For the CDR3, the DNA is TGTGCCACCAGTGTAACAGATACGCAGTATTTT. It specifies CATSVTDTQYF.

This chain links TRBV7-3 with TRBJ2-3, with TRBD2 matching 9 bases. The ends lost 2 bases at V and 6 bases at J; junction bases unmatched: 9. The germline gives CDR1 SGHTA, CDR2 FQGTGA. CDR3 size: 16 residues. The chain's CDR3 is CASSLPASGVMDTQYF. The CDR3 DNA sequence: TGTGCCAGCAGCTTACCGGCTAGCGGGGTGATGGATACGCAGTATTTT.

The V and J genes are TRBV29-1 and TRBJ2-5; maybe TRBD1 (6 bases). Germline CDR1 and CDR2: SQVTM and ANQGSEA. Trimming removed 0 bases from V and 0 bases from J, with 11 bases in between. This CDR3 has 15 amino acids. The CDR3 nucleotides read TGCAGCGTTGAAGAAAGGGGGACCGACCAAGAGACCCAGTACTTC. Amino acids: CSVEERGTDQETQYF.

The chain joins TRBV12-3 or TRBV12-4 to TRBJ1-2, with a possible D match to TRBD1 (5 bases). The CDR3 has 13 residues. V was shortened by 3 bases and J by 4 bases, with 9 bases between the two germline ends. This CDR3 is CASSFGGTYGYTF. For the CDR3, the DNA is TGTGCCAGCAGTTTTGGGGGGACCTATGGCTACACCTTC.

The rearrangement uses TRBV6-2 or TRBV6-3 and TRBJ1-5; TRBD1 agrees at 10 bases. Germline V gives CDR1 MNHEY, CDR2 SVGEGT. The CDR3 spans 14 residues. V was pared by 5 bases and J by 2 bases, with 0 bases of the junction left unmatched. CDR3 coding DNA: TGTGCCAGCAGTGGGACAGGGGGCAATCAGCCCCAGCATTTT. It encodes CASSGTGGNQPQHF.

The J gene is TRBJ1-4, the V gene TRBV12-2. TRBV12-2 counts as a pseudogene. This CDR3 comprises 15 residues. For the CDR3, the DNA is TGTGCAAGTCGCTTTTTACTTGCAACTAATGAAAAACTGTTTTTT. Its translation is CASRFLLATNEKLFF.